This TCR beta chain was documented in a study of cytomegalovirus exposure and HLA in healthy donors. Study as a whole: Early release data held tens of millions of unique TCRs from HLA-typed donors. Study-wide results and caveats: A later analysis found common viral pathogens apparently linked to several of the most significant clusters. The majority of CMV-associated TCR beta chains were reported as apparently HLA-restricted in a later analysis.

V dropped 7 bases and J dropped 2 bases, with 10 bases sitting between them. Germline V gene lookup returns CDR1 SQVTM and CDR2 ANQGSEA. The CDR3 consists of 12 residues. Use of 60 Vbeta and 13 Jbeta primers characterized the PCR. Some clones are missing from TCRdb's copy, which holds only in-frame ones; the method was immunoSEQ multiplex PCR. The repertoire has over 45,000 clones, 83% of them found once; the top ten carry 4.3%. This clone is a singleton in its sample. Antigen: not known. This chain joins TRBV29-1 and TRBJ2-3, with D possibly TRBD2 on 6 matching bases. The receptor was isolated from a man under 40 in good health and CMV-seronegative. Sequencing was done on a sample of PBMCs. CDR3 loop: CSGEVPTDTQYF. CDR3 DNA sequence: TGCAGCGGGGAGGTCCCCACAGATACGCAGTATTTT.